The 8 T cell receptor beta chains below all came from one sample that was sequenced in a study of T cells in Graves' hyperthyroidism and ophthalmopathy. RNA transcripts were the template for amplifying TCR beta CDR3 regions. The HTBI primer set was used in a first-round RT-PCR of the TCR CDR3. TCRdb re-called the multiplex PCR reads with MiXCR, one entry per CDR3 protein. This sample has about 640,000 distinct CDR3 sequences, with less than 25% found just once. The specimen sequenced was blood. The receptors derive from a man younger than 40 with Graves' ophthalmopathy.

Concerning this clonotype: The junction departs from germline at one end; a sequencing error may be responsible. This sequence joins TRBV7-2 and TRBJ2-6; maybe TRBD2 (6 bases). Germline-derived CDR1 and CDR2 are SGHTA and FQGNSA. There are 15 residues in the CDR3. This chain's CDR3 is CAVSGSIVGANALTF. The CDR3 DNA is TGTGCCGTTAGCGGTTCTATCGTTGGGGCCAACGCCCTGACTTTC. Based on the CDR3 plus reference TRBV7-2 and TRBJ2-6, the full variable domain is GAGVSQSPSNKVTEKGKDVELRCDPISGHTALYWYRQSLGQGLEFLIYFQGNSAPDKSGLPSDRFSAERTGGSVSTLTIQRTQQEDSAVYLCAVSGSIVGANALTFGAGSRLTVL.

This clonotype was counted at least ten times. The chain has TRBV2 and TRBJ2-3; 7 bases line up with TRBD2. From germline, CDR1 is SNHLY and CDR2 FYNNEI. Losses at the gene ends were 3 bases for V and 1 base for J; bases not matched to a gene: 1. The length of the CDR3 is 14 residues. CDR3 loop: CASSDTSGTDTQYF. In DNA, the CDR3 is TGTGCCAGCAGTGACACTAGCGGCACAGATACGCAGTATTTT.

This rearrangement joins TRBV16 to TRBJ1-1; TRBD1 might be the D (5 bases). Germline CDR1 and CDR2: KGHSY and FQNENV. Trimming removed 7 bases at V and 1 base at J, with 10 bases between. This CDR3 is 13 amino acids long. The CDR3 DNA follows: TGTGCCAGCACTGAGGGGCCGAACACTGAAGCTTTCTTT. Amino acids: CASTEGPNTEAFF.

This clonotype was detected a few times. The rearrangement uses TRBV28 and TRBJ1-4; tentative D call: TRBD1 (5 bases). The CDR3 is 16 amino acids. V gave up 4 bases and J gave up 3 bases, with 15 bases separating them. Germline CDR1 reads MDHEN; CDR2 reads SYDVKM. CDR3 DNA: TGTGCCAGCAGTTCCCCCCAGACAGCCCCTAATGAAAAACTGTTTTTT. Translating gives CASSSPQTAPNEKLFF. Variable domain in full (rest from reference TRBV28 and TRBJ1-4): DVKVTQSSRYLVKRTGEKVFLECVQDMDHENMFWYRQDPGLGLRLIYFSYDVKMKEKGDIPEGYSVSREKKERFSLILESASTNQTSMYLCASSSPQTAPNEKLFFGSGTQLSVL.

This clonotype was detected ten times or more. V gene TRBV7-2 combines with J gene TRBJ2-3; TRBD2 matches at 9 bases. The CDR3 sequence is 15 residues long. J lost 3 bases, V lost 5 bases, and 6 bases had no gene match. Germline V lookup: CDR1 SGHTA, CDR2 FQGNSA. CDR3 residues: CASSKSSGTTDTQYF. In DNA form, the CDR3 reads TGTGCCAGCAGCAAATCTAGCGGGACGACAGATACGCAGTATTTT.

The CDR3 DNA follows: TGTGCCATCAGTGAGCTCTGGGCGGGTACTGGGGCCAACGTCCTGACTTTC. Translating it yields CAISELWAGTGANVLTF. The chain joins TRBV10-3 to TRBJ2-6; tentative D call: TRBD2 (5 bases). The CDR3 totals 17 residues. Trimming removed 2 bases from V and 2 bases from J, with 13 bases in between. Germline CDR1 reads ENHRY; CDR2 reads SYGVKD.

This sequence joins TRBV5-8 and TRBJ1-1; tentative D call: TRBD1 (5 bases). CDR1 is SGHTS and CDR2 is YDEGEE in the germline V gene. V was pared by 0 bases and J by 11 bases, with 17 bases between. CDR3 size: 14 residues. CDR3 coding DNA: TGTGCCAGCAGCTTGGTCTCAGGGTCTAGGAAGGCTTTCTTT. Translating gives CASSLVSGSRKAFF.

The gene calls are TRBV4-1 and TRBJ1-1; 7 bases match TRBD1. V lost 2 bases to trimming and J lost 5 bases; unmatched junction nucleotides: 8. The V gene's germline CDR1 is MGHRA and CDR2 YSYEKL. This CDR3 region has 15 residues. CDR3 nucleotides: TGCGCCAGCAGCCAACAAGACAGGGATCGTACTGAAGCTTTCTTT. It yields the protein CASSQQDRDRTEAFF.